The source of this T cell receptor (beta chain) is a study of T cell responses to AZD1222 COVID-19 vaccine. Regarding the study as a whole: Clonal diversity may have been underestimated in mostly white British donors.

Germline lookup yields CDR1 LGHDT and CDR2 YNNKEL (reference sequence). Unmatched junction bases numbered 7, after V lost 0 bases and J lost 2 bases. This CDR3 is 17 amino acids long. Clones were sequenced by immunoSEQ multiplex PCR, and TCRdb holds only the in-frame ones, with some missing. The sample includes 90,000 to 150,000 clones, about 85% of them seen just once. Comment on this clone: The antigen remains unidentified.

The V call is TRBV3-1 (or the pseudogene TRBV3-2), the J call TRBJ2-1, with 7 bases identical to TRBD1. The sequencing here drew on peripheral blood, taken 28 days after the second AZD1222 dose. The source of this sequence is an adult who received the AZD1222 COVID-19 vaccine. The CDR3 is CASSQDLGDSAYNEQFF. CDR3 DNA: TGTGCCAGCAGCCAAGATCTGGGGGACAGTGCCTACAATGAGCAGTTCTTC.